This entry is about one T cell receptor (beta chain). This sample was taken from a study of PD-L1 blockade in urothelial cancer. The authors spiked synthetic TCR analog templates into each PCR. This table comes from immunoSEQ multiplex PCR, and its TCRdb copy is limited to in-frame clones, with some not included. Of about 51,000 clones listed, about 90% were seen once; the top ten hold roughly 17%. The receptor's source is a man aged 55 to 70 with urothelial cancer. The sequencing used PBMCs, collected around atezolizumab (anti-PD-L1) treatment.

The CDR3 DNA is TGTGCCAGCAGCTTGGTTGGCCAGGGGATGACTGAAGCTTTCTTT. Amino acid sequence: CASSLVGQGMTEAFF. The rearrangement links TRBV5-5 to TRBJ1-1; tentatively, D is TRBD1 (6 bases). Trimming removed 0 bases from V and 5 bases from J, with 14 bases in between. The CDR3 has 15 amino acids. In germline, CDR1 is SGHKS, CDR2 YYEKEE (reference sequence). The whole variable domain, remainder taken from reference TRBV5-5 and TRBJ1-1, is DAGVTQSPTHLIKTRGQQVTLRCSPISGHKSVSWYQQVLGQGPQFIFQYYEKEERGRGNFPDRFSARQFPNYSSELNVNALLLGDSALYLCASSLVGQGMTEAFFGQGTRLTVV.